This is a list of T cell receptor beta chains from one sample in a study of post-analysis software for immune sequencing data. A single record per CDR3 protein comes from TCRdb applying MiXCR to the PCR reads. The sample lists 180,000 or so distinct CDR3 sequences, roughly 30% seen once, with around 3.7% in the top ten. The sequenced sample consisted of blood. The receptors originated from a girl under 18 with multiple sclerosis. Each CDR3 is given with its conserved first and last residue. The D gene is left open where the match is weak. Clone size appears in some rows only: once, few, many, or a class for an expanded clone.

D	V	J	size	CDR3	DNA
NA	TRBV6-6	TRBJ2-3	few	CASSYSQDPQYF	TGTGCCAGCAGTTACTCCCAGGACCCTCAGTATTTT
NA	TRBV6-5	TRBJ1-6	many	CASRPTGSSYNSPLHF	TGTGCCAGCAGGCCCACAGGGAGCTCCTATAATTCACCCCTCCACTTT
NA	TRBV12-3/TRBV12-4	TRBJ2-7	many	CASSLEAGSEQYF	TGTGCCAGCAGTTTAGAGGCAGGGAGCGAGCAGTACTTC
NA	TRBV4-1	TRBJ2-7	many	CASSQRTGRAIYEQYF	TGCGCCAGCAGCCAGCGAACAGGGCGCGCTATCTACGAGCAGTACTTC
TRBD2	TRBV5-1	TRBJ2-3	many	CASSLTPGTSGTDTQYF	TGCGCCAGCAGCCTGACGCCCGGGACTAGCGGCACAGATACGCAGTATTTT
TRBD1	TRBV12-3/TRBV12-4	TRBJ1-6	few	CASSLTGAGSPLHF	TGTGCCAGCAGCCTGACAGGGGCGGGTTCACCCCTCCACTTT
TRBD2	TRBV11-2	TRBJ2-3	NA	CASAGGAVDTQYF	TGTGCCAGCGCCGGGGGGGCTGTAGATACGCAGTATTTT
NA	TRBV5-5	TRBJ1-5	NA	CASSLGGTGQPQHF	TGTGCCAGCAGCTTGGGGGGGACCGGGCAGCCCCAGCATTTT
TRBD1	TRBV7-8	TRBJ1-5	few	CASSSGGQANQPQHF	TGTGCCAGCAGCTCCGGGGGACAGGCCAATCAGCCCCAGCATTTT
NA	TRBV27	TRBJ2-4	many	CASSFSANGNIQYF	TGTGCCAGCAGTTTCAGTGCTAATGGAAACATTCAGTACTTC
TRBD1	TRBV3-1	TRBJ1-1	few	CASSPFQGARTEAFF	TGTGCCAGCAGCCCATTCCAGGGGGCGCGGACTGAAGCTTTCTTT
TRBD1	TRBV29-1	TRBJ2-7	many	CSVTGTGASGRYF	TGCAGCGTAACCGGGACAGGGGCCTCGGGTCGGTACTTC
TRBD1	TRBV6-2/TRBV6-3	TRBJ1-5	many	CASSYSGTGGQPQHF	TGTGCCAGCAGTTACTCCGGGACAGGGGGTCAGCCCCAGCATTTT
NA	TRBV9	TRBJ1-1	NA	CASSAPPPTMNTEAFF	TGTGCCAGCAGCGCGCCCCCTCCCACAATGAACACTGAAGCTTTCTTT
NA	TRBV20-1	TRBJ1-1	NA	CSAGQQGGMEAFF	TGCAGTGCTGGTCAACAGGGAGGAATGGAAGCTTTCTTT
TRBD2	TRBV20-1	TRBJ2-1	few	CSARRAGGHTYNEQFF	TGCAGTGCTAGGAGGGCGGGAGGCCATACCTACAATGAGCAGTTCTTC
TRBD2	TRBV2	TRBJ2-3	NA	CASRYRDYESDTQYF	TGTGCCAGCAGGTACCGGGACTATGAGTCAGATACGCAGTATTTT
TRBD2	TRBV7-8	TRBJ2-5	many	CASSFLLAGVYQETQYF	TGTGCCAGCAGCTTCTTACTAGCGGGAGTATATCAAGAGACCCAGTACTTC
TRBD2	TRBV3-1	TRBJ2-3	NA	CASSRTRTSFTDTQYF	TGTGCCAGCAGCCGAACAAGGACTAGCTTTACAGATACGCAGTATTTT
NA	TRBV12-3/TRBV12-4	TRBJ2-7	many	CASRKDYEQYF	TGTGCCAGCAGAAAAGACTACGAGCAGTACTTC
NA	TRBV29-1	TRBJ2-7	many	CSVEKGTYEQYF	TGCAGCGTTGAAAAGGGCACCTACGAGCAGTACTTC
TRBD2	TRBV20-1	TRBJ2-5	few	CSATALNGRARETQYF	TGCAGTGCCACCGCCCTAAACGGGAGGGCCCGGGAGACCCAGTACTTC
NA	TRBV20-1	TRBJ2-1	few	CSAGHNEQFF	TGCAGCGCCGGGCACAATGAGCAGTTCTTC
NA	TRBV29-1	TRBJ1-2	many	CSATGAGYGYTF	TGCAGCGCGACGGGCGCGGGCTATGGCTACACCTTC
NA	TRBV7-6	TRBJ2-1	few	CASSPQGTYYNEQFF	TGTGCCAGCAGCCCCCAGGGGACATACTACAATGAGCAGTTCTTC
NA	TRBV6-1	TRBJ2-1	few	CASSEAGHDEQFF	TGTGCCAGCAGTGAAGCAGGACACGATGAGCAGTTCTTC
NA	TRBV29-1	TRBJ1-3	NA	CSVVRLGDPKGNTIYF	TGCAGCGTTGTTCGTCTCGGGGACCCAAAAGGAAACACCATATATTTT
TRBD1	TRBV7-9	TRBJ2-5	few	CASSPGQGGETQYF	TGTGCCAGCAGCCCCGGACAGGGCGGAGAGACCCAGTACTTC
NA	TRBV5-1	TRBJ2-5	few	CASSLDREETQYF	TGCGCCAGCAGTTTGGACAGAGAGGAGACCCAGTACTTC
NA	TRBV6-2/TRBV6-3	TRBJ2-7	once	CASSFLDSYEQYF	TGTGCCAGCAGTTTCCTGGACAGCTACGAGCAGTACTTC
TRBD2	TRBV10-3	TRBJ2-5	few	CAIRSTSGRAPETQYF	TGTGCCATCAGGAGCACTAGCGGGAGGGCCCCGGAGACCCAGTACTTC
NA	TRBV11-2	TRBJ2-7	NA	CASSLVGTFDEQYF	TGTGCCAGCAGCTTAGTCGGGACCTTCGACGAGCAGTACTTC
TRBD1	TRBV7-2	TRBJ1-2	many	CASKGGDRLFANYGYTF	TGTGCCAGCAAGGGCGGGGACAGACTGTTTGCTAACTATGGCTACACCTTC
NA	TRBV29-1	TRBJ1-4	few	CSVEDPGSPEKLFF	TGCAGCGTTGAAGATCCAGGAAGTCCTGAAAAACTGTTTTTT